The 22 T cell receptor beta chains listed next were all sequenced from one sample in a study of T cells of healthy individuals. TCRdb analysed the 5' RACE reads with MiXCR anew, one entry per CDR3 protein. The table records 65,000 to 95,000 distinct CDR3 sequences, more than 5% of them present only once. The origin of the receptors is a female donor in good health.

The sample holds many counts of this clonotype. This chain uses TRBV6-5 with TRBJ1-6; 7 bases are shared with TRBD1. With V trimmed by 6 bases and J by 7 bases, 6 bases remained unmatched. This CDR3 contains 14 residues. In germline, CDR1 is MNHEY, CDR2 SVGAGI. As DNA, the CDR3 is TGTGCCAGCAGCCCGGGACAGATAAATTCACCCCTCCACTTT. Translation: CASSPGQINSPLHF.

The sample holds many counts of this clonotype. This chain uses TRBV7-2 with TRBJ2-5; the D gene is possibly TRBD1 (6 bases). There are 14 residues in the CDR3. Trimming removed 1 base from V and 3 bases from J, with 9 bases in between. Germline values: CDR1 SGHTA, CDR2 FQGNSA. CDR3 DNA: TGTGCCAGCAGCTTAGGGACAGCGAAAGAGACCCAGTACTTC. Translated: CASSLGTAKETQYF.

There are many counts of this clonotype. The rearrangement joins TRBV20-1 to TRBJ1-2; unclear D gene. The V gene lost 5 bases and the J gene lost 2 bases, with 18 bases spanning the gap. The germline gives CDR1 DFQATT, CDR2 SNEGSKA (reference sequence). CDR3 length: 15 amino acids. The CDR3 bases are TGCAGTGCTCCGAATGCCCTACAGAGAAACTATGGCTACACCTTC. Its translation is CSAPNALQRNYGYTF.

The chain links TRBV7-2 to TRBJ2-1; 8 bases agree with TRBD1. V lost 0 bases and J lost 10; bases outside the gene matches: 8. This CDR3 spans 15 amino acids. Germline V lookup: CDR1 SGHTA, CDR2 FQGNSA. CDR3 nucleotides: TGTGCCAGCAGCTTAGCTTCACGGACAGGGACAGAGCAGTTCTTC. It encodes CASSLASRTGTEQFF.

This clonotype was seen ten or more times. This sequence joins TRBV6-5 and TRBJ2-2, with D possibly matching TRBD1 (7 bases). Looked up from germline, CDR1 is MNHEY and CDR2 is SVGAGI. The V and J ends lost 8 bases and 5 bases respectively, with 18 bases between them. This CDR3 is 15 amino acids long. The CDR3: CASGQYRGLTGELFF. The DNA of the CDR3 is TGTGCCAGCGGACAATACAGGGGACTGACCGGGGAGCTGTTTTTT.

This clonotype has a handful of counts. The chain recombines TRBV7-9 with TRBJ2-3; D is uncertain. Trimming cost V 7 bases and J 0 bases, with 17 bases left between them. Germline lookup yields CDR1 SEHNR and CDR2 FQNEAQ (reference sequence). The CDR3 is 16 residues long. The CDR3 nucleotides read TGTGCCAGCACTCGAAGAGGAACAGATAGCACAGATACGCAGTATTTT. Residues: CASTRRGTDSTDTQYF.

This clonotype has at least ten counts. The V call is TRBV2, the J call TRBJ2-4; D remains ambiguous. Germline loops: CDR1 SNHLY, CDR2 FYNNEI. Between the trimmed V and J ends, which lost 1 base and 0 bases, there was a span of 7 bases. There are 15 residues in the CDR3. The CDR3 DNA is TGTGCCAGCAGTGAAGGTCAGATAGCCAAAAACATTCAGTACTTC. Residues: CASSEGQIAKNIQYF.

The chain carries TRBV19 and TRBJ1-5; 12 nucleotides match TRBD1. Trimming at V came to 5 bases and at J to 5 bases, leaving 10 bases not matched to a gene. Germline loops: CDR1 LNHDA, CDR2 SQIVND (reference sequence). The CDR3 length is 17 residues. Here the CDR3 DNA reads TGTGCCAGTAGTTCCCTTGGGACAGGGGGCTGGTATCAGCCCCAGCATTTT. It codes for CASSSLGTGGWYQPQHF. The full variable domain, in which reference TRBV19 and TRBJ1-5 provide the parts outside the CDR3, is DGGITQSPKYLFRKEGQNVTLSCEQNLNHDAMYWYRQDPGQGLRLIYYSQIVNDFQKGDIAEGYSVSREKKESFPLTVTSAQKNPTAFYLCASSSLGTGGWYQPQHFGDGTRLSIL.

The sample holds many counts of this clonotype. The chain joins TRBV12-3 or TRBV12-4 to TRBJ2-7, with unresolved D. This CDR3 spans 15 amino acids. V was shortened by 5 bases and J by 0 bases, with 14 bases between the two germline ends. The DNA of the CDR3 is TGTGCCAGCAGTCGGCAGGTGACAAGCTCCTACGAGCAGTACTTC. It is translated as CASSRQVTSSYEQYF.

Many counts were recorded for this clonotype. The chain couples TRBV7-9 to TRBJ2-1, with 8 bases that match TRBD1. The CDR3 covers 14 residues. Trimming removed 3 bases from V and 7 bases from J; junction bases left unmatched: 5. Germline lookup yields CDR1 SEHNR and CDR2 FQNEAQ (reference sequence). The CDR3 here is CASSFQGAWNEQFF. The CDR3 coding sequence is TGTGCCAGCAGCTTCCAGGGGGCCTGGAATGAGCAGTTCTTC.

V is TRBV2 and J is TRBJ1-1; 12 bases line up with TRBD1. The length of the CDR3 is 14 residues. Per the germline V gene, CDR1 is SNHLY and CDR2 is FYNNEI. The J segment lost 8 bases and the V segment lost 5 bases, leaving 6 bases of the junction unmatched. As DNA, the CDR3 is TGTGCCAGCAGTATCGGGACAGGGGGCCGCGAAGCTTTCTTT. Translation: CASSIGTGGREAFF. Full variable domain (outside the CDR3, taken from reference TRBV2 and TRBJ1-1): EPEVTQTPSHQVTQMGQEVILRCVPISNHLYFYWYRQILGQKVEFLVSFYNNEISEKSEIFDDQFSVERPDGSNFTLKIRSTKLEDSAMYFCASSIGTGGREAFFGQGTRLTVV.

This clonotype was seen only a few times. This chain joins TRBV19 and TRBJ1-5; D remains ambiguous. Trimming took 4 bases from V and 6 from J, leaving 4 bases between them. From germline, CDR1 is LNHDA and CDR2 SQIVND (reference sequence). The CDR3 has 11 amino acids. The CDR3 reads CASSKGQPQHF. CDR3 coding DNA: TGTGCCAGTAGTAAGGGTCAGCCCCAGCATTTT.

This clonotype came up many times. This rearrangement joins TRBV6-2 or TRBV6-3 to TRBJ1-1, with TRBD1 as a possible D gene (6 bases). V lost 5 bases and J 5 bases, leaving 18 bases between the germline ends. This CDR3 spans 15 amino acids. Germline V gene lookup returns CDR1 MNHEY and CDR2 SVGEGT. As DNA, the CDR3 is TGTGCCAGCAGTGCATACCAGGGGATACAGACTGAAGCTTTCTTT. This codes for CASSAYQGIQTEAFF.

In this sample, this clonotype turned up many times. The chain combines TRBV7-6 with TRBJ1-1; 8 bases map to TRBD1. V trimming: 5 bases; J trimming: 1 base; junction bases outside the gene matches: 3. Germline assignment: CDR1 SGHVS and CDR2 FNYEAQ. This CDR3 has 14 residues. Here the CDR3 DNA reads TGTGCCAGCAGCCAGGGGGCCCCGAACACTGAAGCTTTCTTT. Its protein is CASSQGAPNTEAFF. Together with reference TRBV7-6 and TRBJ1-1, the CDR3 gives the full variable domain: GAGVSQSPRYKVTKRGQDVALRCDPISGHVSLYWYRQALGQGPEFLTYFNYEAQQDKSGLPNDRFSAERPEGSISTLTIQRTEQRDSAMYRCASSQGAPNTEAFFGQGTRLTVV.

In its sample, this clonotype was seen many times. The chain couples TRBV6-2 or TRBV6-3 to TRBJ2-1, with 14 bases aligning to TRBD2. CDR3 length: 15 residues. Trimming cost V 3 bases and J 10 bases; bases outside gene matches: 5. Germline values: CDR1 MNHEY, CDR2 SVGEGT. CDR3 loop: CASSYGTSGSDEQFF. In nucleotides, the CDR3 is TGTGCCAGCAGTTATGGGACTAGCGGGAGTGACGAGCAGTTCTTC.

This clonotype was counted many times. The rearrangement uses TRBV11-2 and TRBJ2-7; D gene ambiguous. CDR3 size: 12 residues. Deletions cut 5 bases from V and 6 bases from J, with 11 bases between. Germline V lookup: CDR1 SGHAT, CDR2 FQNNGV. The CDR3 region has the DNA TGTGCCAGCAGCCCCACCAACTTCGAGCAGTACTTC. This translates into CASSPTNFEQYF.

This clonotype has only a few counts. The chain links TRBV9 to TRBJ1-5; D perhaps matches TRBD1 (5 bases). CDR1 and CDR2 (germline): SGDLS, YYNGEE. Trimming left V 3 bases short and J 2 bases short, with 12 bases between. The CDR3 is 15 residues long. The CDR3 nucleotides are TGTGCCAGCAGCGCCAGGGATTCCGGCAATCAGCCCCAGCATTTT. Protein: CASSARDSGNQPQHF. Drawing the rest from reference TRBV9 and TRBJ1-5, the complete variable domain is DSGVTQTPKHLITATGQRVTLRCSPRSGDLSVYWYQQSLDQGLQFLIQYYNGEERAKGNILERFSAQQFPDLHSELNLSSLELGDSALYFCASSARDSGNQPQHFGDGTRLSIL.

Worth noting for this clonotype: This may stem from a read error, because a much larger clone lies one nucleotide away. J is TRBJ2-1 and V is TRBV7-9; D possibly corresponds to TRBD1 (6 bases). The CDR3 is 13 amino acids. CDR1 and CDR2 (germline): SEHNR, FQNEAQ (reference sequence). CDR3 DNA: TGTGCCAGCAGCTTAGTAGGGGGAAATGATCAGTTCTTC. Its translation is CASSLVGGNDQFF. Full variable domain (remainder filled in from reference TRBV7-9 and TRBJ2-1): DTGVSQNPRHKITKRGQNVTFRCDPISEHNRLYWYRQTLGQGPEFLTYFQNEAQLEKSRLLSDRFSAERPKGSFSTLEIQRTEQGDSAMYLCASSLVGGNDQFFGPGTRLTVL.

This clonotype came up many times. V gene TRBV6-2 or TRBV6-3 combines with J gene TRBJ1-1; D may be TRBD1 (5 bases). V gave up 7 bases and J gave up 4 bases, with 10 bases separating them. The germline gives CDR1 MNHEY, CDR2 SVGEGT. The CDR3 runs to 12 residues. This CDR3 is CASKRGGTEAFF. As DNA, the CDR3 is TGTGCCAGCAAGAGGGGAGGCACTGAAGCTTTCTTT.

This clonotype appeared many times. This chain uses TRBV10-3 with TRBJ2-3; 10 bases align to TRBD1. Trimming took 0 bases from V and 4 from J; bases not matched to a gene: 1. CDR1 and CDR2 (germline): ENHRY, SYGVKD. There are 15 residues in the CDR3. The chain's CDR3 is CAISESDRGPDTQYF. The CDR3 nucleotides are TGTGCCATCAGTGAGTCCGACAGGGGGCCAGATACGCAGTATTTT.

This clonotype was counted many times. The CDR3 sequence: CASSPRGEGLGEQYF. CDR3 DNA: TGTGCCAGCAGCCCCAGGGGGGAAGGGCTCGGCGAGCAGTACTTC. V is TRBV9 and J is TRBJ2-7, with D possibly TRBD1 on 7 matching bases. Germline V CDR1 and CDR2: SGDLS, YYNGEE. V was cut by 4 bases and J by 6 bases, with 20 bases left in between. This CDR3 is 15 amino acids long.

V gene TRBV5-6 combines with J gene TRBJ1-1, with D unresolved. From germline, CDR1 is SGHDT and CDR2 YYEEEE. This CDR3 has 13 amino acids. Trimming took off 1 base at V and 7 bases at J, with 11 bases between the two ends. The CDR3 loop is CASSLSEGIEAFF. The DNA for the CDR3 is TGTGCCAGCAGCTTGTCGGAGGGAATTGAAGCTTTCTTT.